The 9 T cell receptor beta chains in this list originate from one sample, sequenced in a study of blood T cell repertoires in COVID-19 (dated by TCRdb to 2018 to 2021). The library was made by the immunoSEQ multiplex PCR assay. TCRdb carries this immuneACCESS record with in-frame sequences only. Its versions omit some clonotypes, under half of them owing to an unresolved V gene in the studies checked, with the rest unexplained. Here the sample has a few hundred thousand clones; approximately 81% occur a single time. Clones ranked in the top ten supply under 8% of the sample. Sequencing used PBMCs or T cells enriched from blood (not recorded which). These receptors were collected from a woman aged 45-60 years who had been exposed to COVID-19.

This chain connects TRBV11-2 to TRBJ2-3; tentative D call: TRBD2 (6 bases). Germline V gene lookup returns CDR1 SGHAT and CDR2 FQNNGV. With 7 bases removed from V and 0 bases from J, the gap between germline ends came to 17 bases. This CDR3 spans 16 amino acids. In DNA form, the CDR3 reads TGTGCCAGCACCCCGTGGGCGGGGACTAGCACAGATACGCAGTATTTT. As protein: CASTPWAGTSTDTQYF.

This clone has only one observation. This chain connects TRBV18 to TRBJ2-3; possibly TRBD1 for D (6 bases). Trimming cost V 6 bases and J 2 bases, with 9 bases left between them. This CDR3 is 13 amino acids long. CDR1 is KGHSH, CDR2 LQKENI, per germline. CDR3 amino acids: CASSRDTTDTQYF. The CDR3 DNA sequence: TGTGCCAGCTCGAGGGACACCACAGATACGCAGTATTTT. The full variable domain, in which reference TRBV18 and TRBJ2-3 provide the parts outside the CDR3, is NAGVMQNPRHLVRRRGQEARLRCSPMKGHSHVYWYRQLPEEGLKFMVYLQKENIIDESGMPKERFSAEFPKEGPSILRIQQVVRGDSAAYFCASSRDTTDTQYFGPGTRLTVL.

The chain uses TRBV5-1 and TRBJ2-7, with TRBD1 as a possible D gene (5 bases). The CDR3 contains 15 residues. Germline V gene lookup returns CDR1 SGHRS and CDR2 YFSETQ. V shed 4 bases and J shed 1 base, with 15 bases lying between them. CDR3 region: CASSPSVGASYEQYF. CDR3 nucleotides: TGCGCCAGCAGCCCGTCGGTAGGGGCGTCCTACGAGCAGTACTTC.

This clone was found once. The chain combines TRBV10-2 with TRBJ2-3, with 10 bases that match TRBD2. This CDR3 spans 16 amino acids. Germline V gene data show CDR1 as WSHSY and CDR2 as SAAADI. J gave up 7 bases and V 4 bases, and 11 bases lay outside the gene matches. The CDR3 loop reads CASSVPSGGASNTQYF. CDR3 nucleotide sequence: TGCGCCAGCAGTGTTCCGAGCGGGGGGGCATCAAATACGCAGTATTTT.

The V call is TRBV12-5, the J call TRBJ2-5, with D possibly matching TRBD2 (6 bases). The CDR3 consists of 15 residues. Per the germline V gene, CDR1 is LGHNT and CDR2 is FRNRAP. V was cut by 3 bases and J by 5 bases, with 16 bases left in between. The CDR3 region is CASGFSPPGVETQYF. As DNA, the CDR3 is TGTGCTAGTGGTTTTAGTCCGCCGGGAGTGGAGACCCAGTACTTC.

This clone came up once. V and J are TRBV27 and TRBJ2-5; 14 bases map to TRBD2. Per germline, CDR1 MNHEY and CDR2 SMNVEV (reference sequence). CDR3 length: 15 amino acids. The V and J ends lost 6 bases and 6 bases, in that order; junction bases with no gene match: 6. The CDR3 region is CASSETSGGAKTQYF. DNA of the CDR3: TGTGCCAGCAGCGAGACTAGCGGGGGGGCGAAGACCCAGTACTTC.

The chain is built from TRBV7-8 and TRBJ2-6; no clear D gene. Trimming stripped 6 bases from V and 2 bases from J, with 5 bases between. The CDR3 loop spans 13 amino acids. Per the germline V gene, CDR1 is SGHVS and CDR2 is FQNEAQ. The CDR3 DNA is TGTGCCAGCAGGCGCCCTGGGGCCAACGTCCTGACTTTC. Translating gives CASRRPGANVLTF.

This clone was counted only a few times. The chain recombines TRBV6-5 with TRBJ1-2; possibly TRBD1 for D (5 bases). V was clipped by 0 bases and J by 7 bases, with 18 bases between them. CDR3 size: 16 residues. Germline lookup yields CDR1 MNHEY and CDR2 SVGAGI. CDR3 nucleotide sequence: TGTGCCAGCAGTTACTCGAGTACACTCCAGGGCGGTGGCTACACCTTC. It is translated as CASSYSSTLQGGGYTF.

The chain combines TRBV19 with TRBJ2-2; weak D call: TRBD1 (6 bases). V was trimmed by 5 bases and J by 2 bases, leaving 15 bases between them. From germline, CDR1 is LNHDA and CDR2 SQIVND (reference sequence). This CDR3 is 16 amino acids long. The CDR3: CASSSPGHINTGELFF. DNA for the CDR3: TGTGCCAGTAGTTCCCCGGGACACATAAACACCGGGGAGCTGTTTTTT.